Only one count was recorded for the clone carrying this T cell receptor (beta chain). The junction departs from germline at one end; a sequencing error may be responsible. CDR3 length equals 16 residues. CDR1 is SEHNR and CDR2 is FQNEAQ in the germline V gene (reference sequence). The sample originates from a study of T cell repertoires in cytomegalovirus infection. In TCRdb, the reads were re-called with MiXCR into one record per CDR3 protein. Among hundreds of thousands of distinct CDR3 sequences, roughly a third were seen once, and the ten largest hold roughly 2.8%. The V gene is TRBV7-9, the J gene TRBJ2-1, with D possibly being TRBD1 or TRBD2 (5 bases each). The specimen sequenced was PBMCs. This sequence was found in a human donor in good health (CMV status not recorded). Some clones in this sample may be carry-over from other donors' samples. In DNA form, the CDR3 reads TGTGCCAGCAGCCCCTGGGGGAAGATCTCCTACAATGAGCCGTTATTC. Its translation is CASSPWGKISYNEPLF.